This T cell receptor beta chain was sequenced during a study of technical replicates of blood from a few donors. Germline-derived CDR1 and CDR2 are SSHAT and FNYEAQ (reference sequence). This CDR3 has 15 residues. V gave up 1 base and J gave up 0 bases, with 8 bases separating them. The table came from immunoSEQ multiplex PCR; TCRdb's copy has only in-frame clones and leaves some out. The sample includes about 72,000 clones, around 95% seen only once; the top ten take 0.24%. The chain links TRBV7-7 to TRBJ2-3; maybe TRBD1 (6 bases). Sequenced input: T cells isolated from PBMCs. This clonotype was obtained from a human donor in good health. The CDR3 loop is CASSLGQGSTDTQYF. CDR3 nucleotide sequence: TGTGCCAGCAGCTTAGGCCAGGGGAGCACAGATACGCAGTATTTT.